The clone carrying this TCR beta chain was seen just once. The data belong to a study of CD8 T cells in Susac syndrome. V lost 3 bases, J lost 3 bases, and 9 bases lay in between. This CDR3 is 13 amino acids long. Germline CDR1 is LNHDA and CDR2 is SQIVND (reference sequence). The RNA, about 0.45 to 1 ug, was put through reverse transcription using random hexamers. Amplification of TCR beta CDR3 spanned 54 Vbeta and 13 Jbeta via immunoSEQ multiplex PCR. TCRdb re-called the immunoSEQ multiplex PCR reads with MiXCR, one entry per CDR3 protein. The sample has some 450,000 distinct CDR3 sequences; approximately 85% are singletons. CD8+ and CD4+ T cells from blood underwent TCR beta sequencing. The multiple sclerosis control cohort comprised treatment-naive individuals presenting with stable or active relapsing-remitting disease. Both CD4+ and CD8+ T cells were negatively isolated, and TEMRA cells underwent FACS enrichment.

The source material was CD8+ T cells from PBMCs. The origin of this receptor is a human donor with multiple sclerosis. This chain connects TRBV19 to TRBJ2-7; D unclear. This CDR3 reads CASSIKDGYEQYF. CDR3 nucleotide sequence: TGTGCCAGTAGTATCAAGGACGGCTACGAGCAGTACTTC.